This T cell receptor beta chain is from a study of shared clonotypes between healthy human individuals. CDR1 is KGHSH, CDR2 LQKENI, per germline. The CDR3 loop spans 13 amino acids. Between the trimmed V and J ends, which lost 3 bases and 7 bases, there was a span of 12 bases. Method: immunoSEQ multiplex PCR; TCRdb's copy keeps in-frame clones and lacks some. The data hold around 2.3 million clones, with approximately 96% observed a single time. The specimen was naive CD4+ T cells sorted from blood. The subset: CD45RA+ positively selected. This chain joins TRBV18 and TRBJ2-5; perhaps TRBD2 as D (6 bases). The clonotype was recovered from a man aged 18 to 29 in good health. The DNA of the CDR3 is TGTGCCAGCTCACCTGGGGGGTATCTGACCCAGTACTTC. Its protein is CASSPGGYLTQYF. The whole variable domain, remainder taken from reference TRBV18 and TRBJ2-5, is NAGVMQNPRHLVRRRGQEARLRCSPMKGHSHVYWYRQLPEEGLKFMVYLQKENIIDESGMPKERFSAEFPKEGPSILRIQQVVRGDSAAYFCASSPGGYLTQYFGPGTRLLVL.